This T cell receptor beta chain was documented in a study of T cell changes during pregnancy in multiple sclerosis. The germline V gene encodes CDR1 KGHSH and CDR2 LQKENI. The CDR3 spans 13 residues. V shed 3 bases and J shed 9 bases, with 12 bases lying between them. The table came from immunoSEQ multiplex PCR; TCRdb's copy has only in-frame clones and leaves some out. The sample lists over 25,000 clones, more than 90% occurring once. The TCR comes from a female donor in good health, enrolled as a control in a pregnancy study. This specimen was CD4+ T cells from peripheral blood mononuclear cells, taken in the second trimester of pregnancy. The rearrangement uses TRBV18 and TRBJ2-1; weak D call: TRBD2 (7 bases). For the CDR3, the DNA is TGTGCCAGCTCACCCCGGGGAGGGGGTGAGCAGTTCTTC. It specifies CASSPRGGGEQFF.